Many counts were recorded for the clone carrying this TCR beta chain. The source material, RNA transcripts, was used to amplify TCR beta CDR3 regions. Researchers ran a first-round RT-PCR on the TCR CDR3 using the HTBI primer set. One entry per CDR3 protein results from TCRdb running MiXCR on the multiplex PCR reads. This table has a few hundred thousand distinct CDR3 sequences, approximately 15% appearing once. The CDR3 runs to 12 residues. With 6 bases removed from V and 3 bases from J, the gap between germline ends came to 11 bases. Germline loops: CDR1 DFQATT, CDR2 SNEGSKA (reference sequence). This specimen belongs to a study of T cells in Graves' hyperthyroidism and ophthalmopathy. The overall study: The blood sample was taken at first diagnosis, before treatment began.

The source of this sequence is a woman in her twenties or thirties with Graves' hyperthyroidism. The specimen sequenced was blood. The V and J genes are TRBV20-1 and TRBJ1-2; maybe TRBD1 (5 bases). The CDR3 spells CSARQSYYGYTF. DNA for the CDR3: TGCAGTGCCCGACAGTCCTACTATGGCTACACCTTC.